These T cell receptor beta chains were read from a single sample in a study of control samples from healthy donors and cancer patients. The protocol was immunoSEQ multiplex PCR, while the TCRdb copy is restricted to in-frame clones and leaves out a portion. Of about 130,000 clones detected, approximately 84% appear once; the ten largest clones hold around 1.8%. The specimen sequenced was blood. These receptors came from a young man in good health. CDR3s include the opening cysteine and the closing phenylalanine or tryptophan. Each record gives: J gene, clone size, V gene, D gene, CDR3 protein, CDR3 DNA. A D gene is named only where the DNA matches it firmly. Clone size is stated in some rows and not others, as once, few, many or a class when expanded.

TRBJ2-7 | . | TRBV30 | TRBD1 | CAWSVRVGTGVGYEQYF | TGTGCCTGGAGTGTACGTGTCGGTACAGGGGTAGGCTACGAGCAGTACTTC
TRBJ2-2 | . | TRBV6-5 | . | CASSPRKPNTGELFF | TGTGCCAGCTCGCCCCGAAAGCCCAACACCGGGGAGCTGTTTTTT
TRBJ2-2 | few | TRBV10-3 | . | CAVQPNTGELFF | TGTGCCGTCCAGCCGAACACCGGGGAGCTGTTTTTT
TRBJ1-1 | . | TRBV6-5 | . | CASSWDRKVTNTEAFF | TGTGCCAGCAGTTGGGATAGGAAGGTGACGAACACTGAAGCTTTCTTT
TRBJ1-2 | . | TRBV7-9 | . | CASSNLAGDLYGYTF | TGTGCCAGCAGCAATCTCGCGGGGGATCTATATGGCTACACCTTC
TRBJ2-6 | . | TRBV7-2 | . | CASSFPSGANVLTF | TGTGCCAGCAGTTTTCCCTCTGGGGCCAACGTCCTGACTTTC
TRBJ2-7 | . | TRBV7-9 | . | CASSLFDSGHEQYF | TGTGCCAGCAGCTTATTTGACTCGGGGCACGAGCAGTACTTC
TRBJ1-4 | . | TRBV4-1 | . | CASSQEITGEKLFF | TGCGCCAGCAGCCAAGAGATTACGGGGGAAAAACTGTTTTTT
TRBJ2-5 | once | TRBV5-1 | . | CASSLFKGSETQYF | TGCGCCAGCAGCTTGTTTAAGGGATCTGAGACCCAGTACTTC
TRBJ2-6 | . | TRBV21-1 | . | CASSIPRLWANVLTF | TGTGCCAGCAGCATCCCCCGTCTGTGGGCCAACGTCCTGACTTTC
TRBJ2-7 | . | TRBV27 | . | CASRAGRLSYEQYF | TGTGCCAGCAGAGCTGGGCGGCTATCCTACGAGCAGTACTTC
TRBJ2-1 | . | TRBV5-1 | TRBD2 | CASSLGLAGVSYNEQFF | TGCGCCAGCAGCTTAGGGCTAGCGGGAGTCTCCTACAATGAGCAGTTCTTC
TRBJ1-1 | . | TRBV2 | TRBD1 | CASSGDRPEAFF | TGTGCCAGCAGTGGGGACAGGCCTGAAGCTTTCTTT
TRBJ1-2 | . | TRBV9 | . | CASNPGGRVGYTF | TGTGCCAGCAATCCGGGAGGAAGGGTTGGCTACACCTTC
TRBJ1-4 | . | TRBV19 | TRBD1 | CASSPGQVIAEKLFF | TGTGCCAGTAGTCCGGGACAGGTCATAGCTGAAAAACTGTTTTTT
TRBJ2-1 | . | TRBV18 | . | CASSPPVGNEQFF | TGTGCCAGCTCACCACCTGTGGGGAATGAGCAGTTCTTC
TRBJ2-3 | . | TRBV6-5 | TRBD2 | CASSLTSGTDTQYF | TGTGCCAGCAGTCTGACTAGCGGCACAGATACGCAGTATTTT
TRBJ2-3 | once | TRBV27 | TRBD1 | CASRLTGGLDTQYF | TGTGCCAGCAGACTGACAGGGGGCCTGGATACGCAGTATTTT
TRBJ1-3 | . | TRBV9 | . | CASSAVSSGNTIYF | TGTGCCAGCAGCGCCGTAAGCTCTGGAAACACCATATATTTT
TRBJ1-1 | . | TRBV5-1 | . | CASSLNWLTGNTEAFF | TGCGCCAGCAGCTTGAATTGGCTCACAGGAAACACTGAAGCTTTCTTT
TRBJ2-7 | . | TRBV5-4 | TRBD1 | CATRDSNSYEQYF | TGTGCCACACGGGACAGCAACTCCTACGAGCAGTACTTC
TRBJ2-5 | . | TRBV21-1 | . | CASPGGQETQYF | TGTGCCAGTCCGGGGGGACAAGAGACCCAGTACTTC
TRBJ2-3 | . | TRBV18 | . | CASSRLRGNTDTQYF | TGTGCCAGCTCCCGCTTACGCGGTAACACAGATACGCAGTATTTT
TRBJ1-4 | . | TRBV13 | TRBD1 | CASSATGGREKLFF | TGTGCCAGCAGCGCAACAGGGGGACGTGAAAAACTGTTTTTT
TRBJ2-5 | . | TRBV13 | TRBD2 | CASSSWTSSETQYF | TGTGCCAGCAGCTCCTGGACTAGCAGTGAGACCCAGTACTTC
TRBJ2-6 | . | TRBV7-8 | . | CASSSDPLGSGANVLTF | TGTGCCAGCAGTTCAGATCCCCTGGGCTCTGGGGCCAACGTCCTGACTTTC
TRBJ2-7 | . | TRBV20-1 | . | CSASDSAYYEQYF | TGCAGTGCGAGTGATAGCGCCTACTACGAGCAGTACTTC
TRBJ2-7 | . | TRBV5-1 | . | CASSLGQGTYYEQYF | TGCGCCAGCAGCTTGGGTCAGGGAACCTACTACGAGCAGTACTTC
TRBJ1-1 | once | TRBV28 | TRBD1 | CASPPQTGSYHGTEAFF | TGTGCCAGCCCCCCTCAGACAGGGTCTTACCACGGCACTGAAGCTTTCTTT
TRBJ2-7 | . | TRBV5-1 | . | CASSSRGDPYEQYF | TGCGCCAGCAGCTCACGGGGAGACCCCTACGAGCAGTACTTC
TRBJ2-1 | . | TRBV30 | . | CAWSPDNEQFF | TGTGCCTGGAGTCCCGACAATGAGCAGTTCTTC
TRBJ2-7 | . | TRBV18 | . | CASSPSGSYEQYF | TGTGCCAGCTCACCATCAGGCTCCTACGAGCAGTACTTC
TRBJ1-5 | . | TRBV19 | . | CASSRGPLNQPQHF | TGTGCCAGTAGTAGGGGACCGTTGAATCAGCCCCAGCATTTT
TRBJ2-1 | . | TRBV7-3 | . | CASSAGRTNEQFF | TGTGCCAGCAGCGCGGGACGAACCAATGAGCAGTTCTTC
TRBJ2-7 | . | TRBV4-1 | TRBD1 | CASSQDRQGLRWEQYF | TGCGCCAGCAGCCAAGATCGACAGGGCCTTAGATGGGAGCAGTACTTC